The present T cell receptor (beta chain) was sequenced within a study of blood T cell repertoires in COVID-19. At the level of the study: Sites in the United States, Italy and Spain provided acute and convalescent COVID-19 samples. T cells, B-cell-depleted T cells, or PBMCs supplied cDNA or gDNA.

In the authors' methods: Amplification from reference gene primers served as the basis for estimated nucleated cell counts. The data were produced by immunoSEQ multiplex PCR, yet TCRdb's version contains in-frame clones alone and is incomplete. Clone size and the V and J calls come from that table; the DNA yielded D and trimming. The sample records about 50,000 clones, around nine tenths being singletons. CDR1 is SGHAT, CDR2 FQNNGV, per germline. Trimming took 3 bases from V and 4 from J, leaving 9 bases between them. CDR3 length: 13 residues. V is TRBV11-2 and J is TRBJ1-2, with D possibly TRBD1 on 5 matching bases. Input material: peripheral blood. The sequence derives from a human donor with active COVID-19. The donor label of this sample is uncertain. The CDR3 region is CASSFRGGYGYTF. The CDR3 DNA reads TGTGCCAGCAGCTTTAGGGGTGGCTATGGCTACACCTTC.